This note documents a single TCR beta chain sequence. Its cognate antigen is unknown. This sample is drawn from a study of shared clonotypes between healthy human individuals. Study context: A donor's plate count was three for CD4 naive and three for CD4 memory; CD8 naive had two and CD8 memory one. Findings and limits, study-wide: The diversity represented, both genetic and in exposure history, was limited by few donors.

Produced via immunoSEQ multiplex PCR; TCRdb's table is partial and in-frame only. The sample lists a few million clones, 93% occurring once. The CDR3 runs to 15 residues. Trimming cost V 4 bases and J 1 base, with 15 bases left between them. The germline gives CDR1 SQVTM, CDR2 ANQGSEA. The clonotype comes from a man aged 18 to 35 in good health. Some clones in this sample may be carry-over from other donors' samples. Material for sequencing was naive CD4+ T cells from PBMCs. The subset: CD45RA+ positively selected. This sequence joins TRBV29-1 and TRBJ2-3, with D perhaps TRBD1 or TRBD2 (6 bases each). The CDR3 protein is CSVVGEEGGTDTQYF. The DNA of the CDR3 is TGCAGCGTTGTAGGGGAGGAGGGGGGCACAGATACGCAGTATTTT.